This TCR beta chain was documented in a study of identical twins' blood T cells. Study summary: Roughly six alpha and about 6 beta libraries together yielded 54 million or so reads.

Notes on this clonotype: Antigen: not known.

Original data processing: Each library had about 2 to 3.6 million CDR3 reads and about 85,000 to nearly 550,000 clonotypes. TCRdb used MiXCR to reprocess the 5' RACE reads, holding one entry per CDR3 protein. The V and J calls follow TCRdb's processing rather than the paper's. The sample has about 370,000 distinct CDR3 sequences, approximately 30% seen once. Study results and caveats: V gene usage reportedly matched far better within twin pairs than unrelated donors.

In germline, CDR1 is DFQATT, CDR2 SNEGSKA (reference sequence). Trimming left V 0 bases short and J 4 bases short, with 18 bases between. This CDR3 region has 17 residues. The sample taken for sequencing was PBMCs. The genes are TRBV20-1 and TRBJ2-2; D could derive from TRBD1 or TRBD2 (5 bases each). The receptor was isolated from a woman aged 18 to 55 in good health. CDR3 region: CSARDGARGATTGELFF. CDR3 DNA sequence: TGCAGTGCTAGAGATGGGGCTAGAGGGGCTACCACCGGGGAGCTGTTTTTT.